One and the same sample provided the 5 T cell receptor beta chains below, sequenced in a study of prognosis after radiotherapy for stage I lung cancer (dated by TCRdb to 2020 to 2022). Sequencer: Illumina HiSeq 3000. Two rounds of multiplex PCR were used to amplify the TCR beta CDR3 region from genomic DNA. The first PCR round used primers specific to each TRBV and TRBJ gene, and the primer sequences were filed in Chinese patent CN105087789A. TCRdb redid the processing of the public reads, applying fastp at Q25 and MiXCR, and retained in-frame beta chains. Each record represents a unique CDR3 protein, reported with the most common genes and DNA among its rows. The sample table holds approximately 25,000 distinct CDR3 sequences, of which around 41% were seen once. The ten largest clones represent about 32% of the sample. The sequences come from PBMCs, collected before or after stereotactic body radiation therapy (not recorded which). The receptors here all came from a donor aged 50 or older with non-small cell lung cancer.

This clonotype was counted ten times or more. This chain joins TRBV12-3 or TRBV12-4 and TRBJ2-5; 7 bases fit TRBD1. CDR3 length: 13 residues. Trimming at V came to 5 bases and at J to 5 bases, leaving 5 bases not matched to a gene. For the CDR3, the DNA is TGTGCCAGCAGTACGGACAGGACGGAGACCCAGTACTTC. It specifies CASSTDRTETQYF.

The sample holds one count of this clonotype. At one of its ends the junction is not consistent with the germline gene, which may arise from a read error. The chain employs TRBV2 and TRBJ2-2, with D possibly matching TRBD2 (5 bases). The V gene's germline CDR1 is SNHLY and CDR2 FYNNEI. The CDR3 is 13 amino acids. In nucleotides, the CDR3 is TGTGCCAGCAGGGGAAGTGTAAACGGGGAACTGTTTTTT. Translation: CASRGSVNGELFF.

This clonotype was observed many times. V and J are TRBV20-1 and TRBJ2-2, with 9 bases that match TRBD2. This CDR3 comprises 19 residues. Per the germline V gene, CDR1 is DFQATT and CDR2 is SNEGSKA (reference sequence). The trim removed 5 bases at V and 0 bases at J, leaving 16 bases unmatched. CDR3 nucleotides: TGCAGTGCTGCTCGTAATGGCGGGAGGGCGAAAGCGAACACCGGGGAGCTGTTTTTT. It specifies CSAARNGGRAKANTGELFF.

This clonotype was observed many times. The chain uses TRBV24-1 and TRBJ1-4, with TRBD1 matching over 8 bases. This CDR3 contains 16 residues. The V gene's germline CDR1 is KGHDR and CDR2 SFDVKD. J was trimmed by 3 bases and V by 3 bases; bases with no gene match: 5. CDR3 loop: CATSDAQGAPNEKLFF. The CDR3 coding sequence is TGTGCCACCAGTGATGCGCAGGGGGCACCTAATGAAAAACTGTTTTTT.

This clonotype has just one count. The chain couples TRBV27 to TRBJ1-4, with 8 bases fitting TRBD1. CDR3 length equals 15 residues. V lost 10 bases to trimming and J lost 10 bases; unmatched junction nucleotides: 17. Germline V lookup: CDR1 MNHEY, CDR2 SMNVEV (reference sequence). The CDR3 is CAIIKRTGRRGKLFF. The CDR3 DNA is TGTGCCATCATTAAAAGGACAGGGAGAAGGGGAAAACTGTTTTTT.